Given below is one TCR beta chain in context. Each CDR3 protein gets one entry after TCRdb re-called the RT-PCR reads with MiXCR. The profile shows hundreds of thousands of distinct CDR3 sequences, more than 13% of them singletons. CDR1 is SGHRS, CDR2 YFSETQ, per germline. The CDR3 contains 13 residues. Trimming removed 7 bases from V and 8 bases from J; junction bases left unmatched: 5. Sequencing input: memory CD4+ T cells from blood. The chain links TRBV5-1 to TRBJ2-1, with 11 bases lining up with TRBD1. The receptor's source is a female donor in good health, serving as a healthy control. The CDR3 DNA follows: TGCGCCAGCGGGACAGGGGGTTCTGATGAGCAGTTCTTC. Protein sequence: CASGTGGSDEQFF. Based on the CDR3 plus reference TRBV5-1 and TRBJ2-1, the full variable domain is KAGVTQTPRYLIKTRGQQVTLSCSPISGHRSVSWYQQTPGQGLQFLFEYFSETQRNKGNFPGRFSGRQFSNSRSEMNVSTLELGDSALYLCASGTGGSDEQFFGPGTRLTVL.